The rows below give T cell receptor beta chains drawn from one sample of a study of T cell responses to AZD1222 COVID-19 vaccine. TCRdb's copy holds only in-frame clones and misses some; the assay was immunoSEQ multiplex PCR. The data contain roughly 160,000 clones, about 92% of them singletons. The sample was peripheral blood, taken 28 days after the second AZD1222 dose. Every receptor here comes from an adult who received the AZD1222 COVID-19 vaccine. Each CDR3 is given with its conserved first and last residue. The order of the fields is clone size, D gene, V gene, CDR3 length, J gene, CDR3 DNA, CDR3 protein. The D gene is left open where the match is weak. Only some rows state a clone size, as once, few, many or a class for expanded clones.

clone size: once
D gene: .
V gene: TRBV28
CDR3 length: 14
J gene: TRBJ1-4
CDR3 DNA: TGTGCCAGCAACACCCGGGAAGTGGGTGAAAAACTGTTTTTT
CDR3 protein: CASNTREVGEKLFF

clone size: .
D gene: .
V gene: TRBV12-3/TRBV12-4
CDR3 length: 13
J gene: TRBJ2-5
CDR3 DNA: TGTGCCAGCAATTGGGGGGCCCGGGAGACCCAGTACTTC
CDR3 protein: CASNWGARETQYF

clone size: .
D gene: TRBD1
V gene: TRBV30
CDR3 length: 13
J gene: TRBJ2-7
CDR3 DNA: TGTGCCTGGAGTGGGACAGGGCCCTACGAGCAGTACTTC
CDR3 protein: CAWSGTGPYEQYF

clone size: .
D gene: TRBD2
V gene: TRBV4-1
CDR3 length: 16
J gene: TRBJ2-3
CDR3 DNA: TGCGCCAGCAGCCGCTTAGCGGGAGGCTGGGGGGATACGCAGTATTTT
CDR3 protein: CASSRLAGGWGDTQYF

clone size: .
D gene: TRBD1
V gene: TRBV28
CDR3 length: 14
J gene: TRBJ2-5
CDR3 DNA: TGTGCCAGCACCCGACAGGGGGCGTACGAGACCCAGTACTTC
CDR3 protein: CASTRQGAYETQYF

clone size: .
D gene: TRBD2
V gene: TRBV18
CDR3 length: 15
J gene: TRBJ2-7
CDR3 DNA: TGTGCCAGCTCACCAGGGGCGGGGGGGCCCTCCGAGCAGTACTTC
CDR3 protein: CASSPGAGGPSEQYF

clone size: .
D gene: .
V gene: TRBV29-1
CDR3 length: 12
J gene: TRBJ2-2
CDR3 DNA: TGCAGCGTGGTGGCGAACACCGGGGAGCTGTTTTTT
CDR3 protein: CSVVANTGELFF

clone size: .
D gene: TRBD1
V gene: TRBV6-5
CDR3 length: 14
J gene: TRBJ1-4
CDR3 DNA: TGTGCCAGCAGTTGGGACAGGGGAGATGAAAAACTGTTTTTT
CDR3 protein: CASSWDRGDEKLFF

clone size: .
D gene: .
V gene: TRBV6-5
CDR3 length: 12
J gene: TRBJ2-7
CDR3 DNA: TGTGCCAGCCTGGATGTTGGAGGCGAGCAGTACTTC
CDR3 protein: CASLDVGGEQYF

clone size: .
D gene: TRBD1
V gene: TRBV14
CDR3 length: 15
J gene: TRBJ2-7
CDR3 DNA: TGTGCCAGCAGCCAAACGGGACAGGGGACCAACGAGCAGTACTTC
CDR3 protein: CASSQTGQGTNEQYF

clone size: .
D gene: .
V gene: TRBV27
CDR3 length: 15
J gene: TRBJ2-2
CDR3 DNA: TGTGCCAGCAGTAAGACAGCTTTGAACACCGGGGAGCTGTTTTTT
CDR3 protein: CASSKTALNTGELFF

clone size: .
D gene: TRBD2
V gene: TRBV6-6
CDR3 length: 16
J gene: TRBJ2-1
CDR3 DNA: TGTGCCAGCAGTTACTTGGGAGGGTTGGTCACCAATGAGCAGTTCTTC
CDR3 protein: CASSYLGGLVTNEQFF

clone size: .
D gene: .
V gene: TRBV29-1
CDR3 length: 11
J gene: TRBJ1-5
CDR3 DNA: TGCAGCGCGGGGGAAAATCAGCCCCAGCATTTT
CDR3 protein: CSAGENQPQHF

clone size: .
D gene: TRBD2
V gene: TRBV3-1/TRBV3-2
CDR3 length: 18
J gene: TRBJ2-6
CDR3 DNA: TGTGCCAGCAGGGAAAGCGGGGGGGCTCCCCCTGGGGCCAACGTCCTGACTTTC
CDR3 protein: CASRESGGAPPGANVLTF

clone size: .
D gene: .
V gene: TRBV20-1
CDR3 length: 11
J gene: TRBJ1-2
CDR3 DNA: TGCAGTGCTAGAGAACGGACTGGCTACACCTTC
CDR3 protein: CSARERTGYTF

clone size: .
D gene: .
V gene: TRBV18
CDR3 length: 13
J gene: TRBJ2-1
CDR3 DNA: TGTGCCAGCTCACCAGATCAGCAGGCCGAGCAGTTCTTC
CDR3 protein: CASSPDQQAEQFF

clone size: .
D gene: .
V gene: TRBV30
CDR3 length: 15
J gene: TRBJ1-4
CDR3 DNA: TGTGCCTGGAGTGGCTCAACTTCAACTAATGAAAAACTGTTTTTT
CDR3 protein: CAWSGSTSTNEKLFF

clone size: once
D gene: TRBD2
V gene: TRBV7-2
CDR3 length: 16
J gene: TRBJ2-3
CDR3 DNA: TGTGCCAGCAGCTTGGAAAGCGGGAGGGCAGCAGATACGCAGTATTTT
CDR3 protein: CASSLESGRAADTQYF

clone size: once
D gene: TRBD2
V gene: TRBV3-1/TRBV3-2
CDR3 length: 12
J gene: TRBJ2-1
CDR3 DNA: TGTGCCAGCAGCCTTATAGCGGGGGAGCAGTTCTTC
CDR3 protein: CASSLIAGEQFF

clone size: .
D gene: .
V gene: TRBV7-9
CDR3 length: 14
J gene: TRBJ1-6
CDR3 DNA: TGTGCCAGCAGCTTGGGAGACTATAATTCACCCCTCCACTTT
CDR3 protein: CASSLGDYNSPLHF

clone size: .
D gene: .
V gene: TRBV28
CDR3 length: 12
J gene: TRBJ1-2
CDR3 DNA: TGTGCCAGCAGTCCAACTCGGGGGCACTACACCTTC
CDR3 protein: CASSPTRGHYTF

clone size: .
D gene: TRBD2
V gene: TRBV28
CDR3 length: 17
J gene: TRBJ2-2
CDR3 DNA: TGTGCCAGCAGTTTGATACTAGCGGGAGGGAACACCGGGGAGCTGTTTTTT
CDR3 protein: CASSLILAGGNTGELFF

clone size: .
D gene: TRBD1
V gene: TRBV15
CDR3 length: 15
J gene: TRBJ1-3
CDR3 DNA: TGTGCCACCAGCAGAGTGGGACAGCTTGGAAACACCATATATTTT
CDR3 protein: CATSRVGQLGNTIYF

clone size: .
D gene: TRBD2
V gene: TRBV3-1/TRBV3-2
CDR3 length: 17
J gene: TRBJ2-7
CDR3 DNA: TGTGCCAGCAGCCATCCCTGGGCGTCTAGCGGGATCTACGAGCAGTACTTC
CDR3 protein: CASSHPWASSGIYEQYF

clone size: .
D gene: TRBD1
V gene: TRBV28
CDR3 length: 15
J gene: TRBJ1-1
CDR3 DNA: TGTGCCAGCAGTTTGTCGGGACAGGGGAGGCCTGAAGCTTTCTTT
CDR3 protein: CASSLSGQGRPEAFF

clone size: .
D gene: .
V gene: TRBV7-3
CDR3 length: 16
J gene: TRBJ2-2
CDR3 DNA: TGTGCCAGCAGCTTAATGGGCGGGACAAACACCGGGGAGCTGTTTTTT
CDR3 protein: CASSLMGGTNTGELFF

clone size: .
D gene: .
V gene: TRBV6-6
CDR3 length: 15
J gene: TRBJ2-6
CDR3 DNA: TGTGCCAGCACTAACGCCAGGGCTGGGGCCAACGTCCTGACTTTC
CDR3 protein: CASTNARAGANVLTF

clone size: .
D gene: .
V gene: TRBV28
CDR3 length: 14
J gene: TRBJ2-1
CDR3 DNA: TGTGCCAGCAAAGCGCTTAGCTCCTACAATGAGCAGTTCTTC
CDR3 protein: CASKALSSYNEQFF

clone size: .
D gene: TRBD1
V gene: TRBV7-8
CDR3 length: 15
J gene: TRBJ1-2
CDR3 DNA: TGTGCCAGCAGCTTACCAGGGGGGACATCGTATGGCTACACCTTC
CDR3 protein: CASSLPGGTSYGYTF

clone size: .
D gene: TRBD2
V gene: TRBV4-2
CDR3 length: 12
J gene: TRBJ2-3
CDR3 DNA: TGTGCCACCGGGGGGGTCACAGATACGCAGTATTTT
CDR3 protein: CATGGVTDTQYF

clone size: .
D gene: .
V gene: TRBV19
CDR3 length: 13
J gene: TRBJ1-2
CDR3 DNA: TGTGCCAGTAGTTCCACTATGGGTGGTAGCTACACCTTC
CDR3 protein: CASSSTMGGSYTF

clone size: .
D gene: TRBD1
V gene: TRBV19
CDR3 length: 15
J gene: TRBJ2-7
CDR3 DNA: TGTGCCAGTAGTAGGGGACAGGGATTAAGGTACGAGCAGTACTTC
CDR3 protein: CASSRGQGLRYEQYF

clone size: .
D gene: .
V gene: TRBV30
CDR3 length: 15
J gene: TRBJ2-6
CDR3 DNA: TGTGCCTGGACCTTTGGTGAGACGGGGGCCAACGTCCTGACTTTC
CDR3 protein: CAWTFGETGANVLTF

clone size: .
D gene: .
V gene: TRBV6-4
CDR3 length: 16
J gene: TRBJ2-2
CDR3 DNA: TGTGCCAGCAGTGTTGAAAGTGGGAGCGGAACCGGGGAGCTGTTTTTT
CDR3 protein: CASSVESGSGTGELFF

clone size: .
D gene: .
V gene: TRBV29-1
CDR3 length: 14
J gene: TRBJ2-2
CDR3 DNA: TGCAGCGTTGGGACCAGTACGAACACCGGGGAGCTGTTTTTT
CDR3 protein: CSVGTSTNTGELFF

clone size: .
D gene: TRBD1
V gene: TRBV10-2
CDR3 length: 13
J gene: TRBJ1-2
CDR3 DNA: TGCGCCAGCAGGACGGGACAGGACTATGGCTACACCTTC
CDR3 protein: CASRTGQDYGYTF

clone size: .
D gene: TRBD2
V gene: TRBV9
CDR3 length: 13
J gene: TRBJ2-3
CDR3 DNA: TGTGCCAGCAGCGTGACCACTAGCGGGCCCCCTGATTTT
CDR3 protein: CASSVTTSGPPDF

clone size: .
D gene: TRBD1
V gene: TRBV29-1
CDR3 length: 13
J gene: TRBJ1-2
CDR3 DNA: TGCAGCGTATTCGACAGGGCGGGTACGGGCTACACCTTC
CDR3 protein: CSVFDRAGTGYTF

clone size: .
D gene: .
V gene: TRBV5-1
CDR3 length: 15
J gene: TRBJ2-1
CDR3 DNA: TGCGCCAGCAGCTTCGGGGGTGGGGCTTACAATGAGCAGTTCTTC
CDR3 protein: CASSFGGGAYNEQFF

clone size: .
D gene: .
V gene: TRBV30
CDR3 length: 13
J gene: TRBJ1-1
CDR3 DNA: TGTGCCTGGAGTGTACTCAGGGACACTGAAGCTTTCTTT
CDR3 protein: CAWSVLRDTEAFF

clone size: once
D gene: TRBD1
V gene: TRBV7-9
CDR3 length: 19
J gene: TRBJ1-3
CDR3 DNA: TGTGCCAGCAGCTTAGTGGCCGGGACAGGAGGGTGGTCTGGAAACACCATATATTTT
CDR3 protein: CASSLVAGTGGWSGNTIYF

clone size: few
D gene: .
V gene: TRBV19
CDR3 length: 14
J gene: TRBJ2-7
CDR3 DNA: TGTGCCAGTAACTTGGGGGTGTCTAACCACGAGCAGTACTTC
CDR3 protein: CASNLGVSNHEQYF

clone size: .
D gene: TRBD1
V gene: TRBV24-1
CDR3 length: 22
J gene: TRBJ1-6
CDR3 DNA: TGTGCCACCAGTGCCCCAGGTCTCCCCGGGACAGGGGGCTTTCGCTATAATTCACCCCTCCACTTT
CDR3 protein: CATSAPGLPGTGGFRYNSPLHF

clone size: .
D gene: .
V gene: TRBV15
CDR3 length: 15
J gene: TRBJ2-1
CDR3 DNA: TGTGCCACCAGCAGAGATGCGGGCTCCTACAATGAGCAGTTCTTC
CDR3 protein: CATSRDAGSYNEQFF

clone size: .
D gene: TRBD1
V gene: TRBV4-3
CDR3 length: 14
J gene: TRBJ2-7
CDR3 DNA: TGCGCCAGCAGCCACAGGACAGGGGGCTACGAGCAGTACTTC
CDR3 protein: CASSHRTGGYEQYF

clone size: .
D gene: .
V gene: TRBV18
CDR3 length: 15
J gene: TRBJ2-7
CDR3 DNA: TGTGCCAGCTCACCGGGGGCCAGCAAAGGCTTCGAGCAGTACTTC
CDR3 protein: CASSPGASKGFEQYF

clone size: .
D gene: TRBD1
V gene: TRBV10-2
CDR3 length: 16
J gene: TRBJ1-4
CDR3 DNA: TGCGCCAGCAGCCCCCCGGGACAGGGGGCAAAAGAAAAACTGTTTTTT
CDR3 protein: CASSPPGQGAKEKLFF

clone size: .
D gene: .
V gene: TRBV5-1
CDR3 length: 13
J gene: TRBJ1-1
CDR3 DNA: TGCGCCAGCAGCTTTTGGCCGGAAGGTGAAGCTTTCTTT
CDR3 protein: CASSFWPEGEAFF

clone size: few
D gene: TRBD1
V gene: TRBV28
CDR3 length: 17
J gene: TRBJ1-5
CDR3 DNA: TGTGCCAGCAGTCACAGGGGAATGGGATATAGCAATCAGCCCCAGCATTTT
CDR3 protein: CASSHRGMGYSNQPQHF

clone size: .
D gene: TRBD1
V gene: TRBV2
CDR3 length: 16
J gene: TRBJ1-3
CDR3 DNA: TGTGCCAGCAGTGTTAGACAGGGGGCTGCCGGAAACACCATATATTTT
CDR3 protein: CASSVRQGAAGNTIYF

clone size: .
D gene: .
V gene: TRBV29-1
CDR3 length: 13
J gene: TRBJ1-1
CDR3 DNA: TGCAGCTCCCTTGGGGGGCGCGGCACTGAAGCTTTCTTT
CDR3 protein: CSSLGGRGTEAFF

clone size: .
D gene: .
V gene: TRBV6-5
CDR3 length: 13
J gene: TRBJ1-2
CDR3 DNA: TGTGCCAGCAGTCCAGACAGAAACTATGGCTACACCTTC
CDR3 protein: CASSPDRNYGYTF

clone size: .
D gene: .
V gene: TRBV28
CDR3 length: 15
J gene: TRBJ2-2
CDR3 DNA: TGTGCCAGCAGTTTCGGGGACCGTGGCACCGGGGAGCTGTTTTTT
CDR3 protein: CASSFGDRGTGELFF

clone size: .
D gene: .
V gene: TRBV10-2
CDR3 length: 16
J gene: TRBJ2-2
CDR3 DNA: TGCGCCAGCAGCGGGTTATGGGAAAAGAACACCGGGGAGCTGTTTTTT
CDR3 protein: CASSGLWEKNTGELFF